The clone carrying this T cell receptor (beta chain) was counted many times. This specimen comes from a study of regulatory T cells in long-lasting Graves disease. Across the whole study: Antithyroid drug intake by newly diagnosed Graves' patients had lasted under 3 months.

Sequencing libraries for TCR beta were prepared with iRepertoire HTBI primers and Arm-PCR of CDR3 regions. TCRdb re-derived calls from the multiplex PCR reads in MiXCR, one entry per CDR3 protein. Of about 360,000 distinct CDR3 sequences detected, roughly 16% appear once; the ten largest clones hold just over 20%. This CDR3 comprises 15 residues. Trimming stripped 0 bases from V and 8 bases from J, with 16 bases between. CDR1 is MNHEY and CDR2 is SMNVEV in the germline V gene (reference sequence). Time point: newly diagnosed GD, antithyroid drugs for less than 3 months. Scientists built the TCR library using RNA that was extracted from PBMCs. These sequences were also reported in another study, on T cells in Graves' hyperthyroidism and ophthalmopathy. This second study says: Primed by the HTBI set, a first-round RT-PCR was run on the TCR CDR3. Blood samples included most of the expanded thyroid clonotypes exceeding 0.001.

Material: peripheral blood mononuclear cells (PBMCs), obtained at new diagnosis, from a patient treated with antithyroid drugs. The source of this sequence is a woman aged 18-29 years with Graves disease. The chain joins TRBV27 to TRBJ1-2; a weak D match, TRBD1 (6 bases). CDR3 DNA sequence: TGTGCCAGCAGTTTATCGGAACAGGGTCTCGAAGGCTACACCTTC. The encoded protein is CASSLSEQGLEGYTF.